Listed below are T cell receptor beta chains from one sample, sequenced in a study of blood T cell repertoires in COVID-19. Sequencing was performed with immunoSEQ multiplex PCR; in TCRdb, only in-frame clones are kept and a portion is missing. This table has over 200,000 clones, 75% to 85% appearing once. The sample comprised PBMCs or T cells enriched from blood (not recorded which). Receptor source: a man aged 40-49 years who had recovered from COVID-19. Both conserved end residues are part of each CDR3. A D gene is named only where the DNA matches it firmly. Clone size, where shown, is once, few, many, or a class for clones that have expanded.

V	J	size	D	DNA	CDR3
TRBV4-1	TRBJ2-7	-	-	TGCGCCAGCAGCTATGGACTGATAACCTACGAGCAGTACTTC	CASSYGLITYEQYF
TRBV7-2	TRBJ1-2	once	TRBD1	TGTGCCAGCAGCCCCCAACGGACAGGGCACTATGGCTACACCTTC	CASSPQRTGHYGYTF
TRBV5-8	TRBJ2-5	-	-	TGTGCCAGCAGCTCCCACACCCAGTCTCGACAAGAGACCCAGTACTTC	CASSSHTQSRQETQYF
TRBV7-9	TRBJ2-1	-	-	TGTGCCAGCAGCCCCCCCCAAGAACGACAGTATCAGTTCTTC	CASSPPQERQYQFF
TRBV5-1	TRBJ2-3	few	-	TGCGCCAGCAGCTTGGGGGACTCCAGTACGCAGTATTTT	CASSLGDSSTQYF
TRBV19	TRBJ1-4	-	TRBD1	TGTGCCAGTAGGCACAGGGGGAATGAAAAACTGTTTTTT	CASRHRGNEKLFF
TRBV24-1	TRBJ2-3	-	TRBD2	TGTGCCACCAGTGATTTGTTAGCGGGAGGGGATACGCAGTATTTT	CATSDLLAGGDTQYF
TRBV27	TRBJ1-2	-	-	TGTGCCAGCAGTTTAAAATCGACAGACACTTATGGCTACACCTTC	CASSLKSTDTYGYTF
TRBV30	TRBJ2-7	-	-	TGTGCCTGGACCCCTAGTGGGGCGGTTTACGAGCAGTACTTC	CAWTPSGAVYEQYF
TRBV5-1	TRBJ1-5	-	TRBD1	TGCGCCAGCAGCTTAGGGGGCCGTGTAGATCAGCCCCAGCATTTT	CASSLGGRVDQPQHF
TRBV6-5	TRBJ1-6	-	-	TGTGCCAGCAGCCTACTAACAGGGTATAATTCACCCCTCCACTTT	CASSLLTGYNSPLHF
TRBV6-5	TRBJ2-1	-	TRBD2	TGTGCCAGCACCGTGGTAGCGGGGACCAATGAGCAGTTCTTC	CASTVVAGTNEQFF
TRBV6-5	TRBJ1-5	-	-	TGTGCCAGCAGTTACCTACAGGGTCAGCCCCAGCATTTT	CASSYLQGQPQHF
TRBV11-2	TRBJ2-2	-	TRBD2	TGTGCCAGCAGCCTATCAACTAGCGGCAACACCGGGGAGCTGTTTTTT	CASSLSTSGNTGELFF
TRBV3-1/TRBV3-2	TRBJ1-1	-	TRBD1	TGTGCCAGCAGCCAGAGAGGGGACGTTACAGGGGGGGCTTTCTTT	CASSQRGDVTGGAFF
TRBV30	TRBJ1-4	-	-	TGTGCCTGGAGATTGCAGTCAACTAATGAAAAACTGTTTTTT	CAWRLQSTNEKLFF
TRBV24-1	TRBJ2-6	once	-	TGTGCCACCAGTGGTTCCAGGGCTGGGGCCAACGTCCTGACTTTC	CATSGSRAGANVLTF
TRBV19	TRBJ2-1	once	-	TGTGCCAGTAGTTTTGGACAGTCCTACAATGAGCAGTTCTTC	CASSFGQSYNEQFF
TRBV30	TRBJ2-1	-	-	TGTGCCTGGAGCAACGGGGTCCCTGCCCATAATGAGCAGTTCTTC	CAWSNGVPAHNEQFF
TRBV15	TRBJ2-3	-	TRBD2	TGTGCCACCAGCAGGACCAAGATAGCGGGAGCGGCAGATACGCAGTATTTT	CATSRTKIAGAADTQYF
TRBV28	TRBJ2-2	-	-	TGTGCCAGCAGTTTACCGGGGACGAACACCGGGGAGCTGTTTTTT	CASSLPGTNTGELFF
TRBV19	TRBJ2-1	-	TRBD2	TGTGCCAGTAGTACGCTATCTCCACCTCTAGCGGGAAAGAACAATGAGCAGTTCTTC	CASSTLSPPLAGKNNEQFF
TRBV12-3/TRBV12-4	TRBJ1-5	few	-	TGTGCCAGCAAAAGAGGCAATCAGCCCCAGCATTTT	CASKRGNQPQHF
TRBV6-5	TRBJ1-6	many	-	TGTGCCAGCAGTTACCTACAGGGTATAGGCAATTCACCCCTCCACTTT	CASSYLQGIGNSPLHF
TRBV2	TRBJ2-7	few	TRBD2	TGTGCCAGCAGTGTCGAGGCTAGCGGAACCTACGAGCAGTACTTC	CASSVEASGTYEQYF
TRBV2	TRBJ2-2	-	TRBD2	TGTGCCGCGGGAGGTTTTCAGCGGGGGCACATTACCGGGGAGCTGTTTTTT	CAAGGFQRGHITGELFF
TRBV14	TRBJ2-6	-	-	TGTGCCAGTCGTCCCTCTGGGGCCAACGTCCTGACTTTC	CASRPSGANVLTF
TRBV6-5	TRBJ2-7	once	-	TGTGCCAGCAGTTACGCGGGTTCCTACGAGCAGTACTTC	CASSYAGSYEQYF
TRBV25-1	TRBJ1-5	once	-	TGTGCCAGCAGTGCGACTGGCAATCAGCCCCAGCATTTT	CASSATGNQPQHF
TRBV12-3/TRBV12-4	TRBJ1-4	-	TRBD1	TGTGCCAGCAGTACAGGGGGGGATGAAAAACTGTTTTTT	CASSTGGDEKLFF
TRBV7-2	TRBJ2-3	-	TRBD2	TGTGCCAGCAGCTTGCACCCTAGCGGGAGTATGAAAGATACGCAGTATTTT	CASSLHPSGSMKDTQYF
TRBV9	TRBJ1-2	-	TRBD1	TGTGCCAGCAGCGGAGGACAGGGGGGAAGCTATGGCTACACCTTC	CASSGGQGGSYGYTF
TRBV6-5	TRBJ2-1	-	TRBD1	TGTGCCAGCAGTCCCCCGGGACAGTATGAGCAGTTCTTC	CASSPPGQYEQFF
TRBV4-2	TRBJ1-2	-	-	TGTGCCAGCAGCCAGGGCACGACAGCTAACTATGGCTACACCTTC	CASSQGTTANYGYTF
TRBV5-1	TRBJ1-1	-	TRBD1	TGCGCCAGCAGCTTCGGGACCCAACAAGGGGGCTGGCGGAGAGAAGCTTTCTTT	CASSFGTQQGGWRREAFF
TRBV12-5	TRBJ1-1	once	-	TGTGCTAGTGGTTTGACAACAGGACTGAACACTGAAGCTTTCTTT	CASGLTTGLNTEAFF
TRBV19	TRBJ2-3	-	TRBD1	TGTGCCAGTACCAGGACAGGGGGTACAGATACGCAGTATTTT	CASTRTGGTDTQYF
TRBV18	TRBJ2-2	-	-	TGTGCCAGCTCATCAACGGACATTCGCGGGGAGCTGTTTTTT	CASSSTDIRGELFF
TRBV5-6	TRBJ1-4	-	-	TGTGCCAGCAGCTTGGGTGTGGTCAGGGGTAATGAAAAACTGTTTTTT	CASSLGVVRGNEKLFF
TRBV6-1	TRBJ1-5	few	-	TGTGCCAGCAGTGGGCCGGGGGTAGCGAATGGCAATCAGCCCCAGCATTTT	CASSGPGVANGNQPQHF
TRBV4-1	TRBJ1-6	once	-	TGCGCCAGCAGCCAAGTAGACATGGGGATCAGGGCTTACTCACCCCTCCACTTT	CASSQVDMGIRAYSPLHF
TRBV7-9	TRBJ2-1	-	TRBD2	TGTGCCAGCAGCTTAGATAGCGGGAGAATGTCGAATGAGCAGTTCTTC	CASSLDSGRMSNEQFF
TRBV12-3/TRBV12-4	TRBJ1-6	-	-	TGTGCCAGCAGTTTTACCGTAAGCTCACCCCTCCACTTT	CASSFTVSSPLHF
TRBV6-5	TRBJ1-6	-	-	TGTGCCAGCGGGCAGATCACCTATAATTCACCCCTCCACTTT	CASGQITYNSPLHF
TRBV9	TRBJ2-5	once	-	TGTGCCAGCAGCGTAGGACTAACCAAAGAGACCCAGTACTTC	CASSVGLTKETQYF
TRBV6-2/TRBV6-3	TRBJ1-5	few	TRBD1	TGTGCCAGCAGTTACGAATGGGACAGCCCTATTAGCAATCAGCCCCAGCATTTT	CASSYEWDSPISNQPQHF
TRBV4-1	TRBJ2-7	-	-	TGCGCCAGCAGCCCATGGAACGGGGGAACCTACGAGCAGTACTTC	CASSPWNGGTYEQYF
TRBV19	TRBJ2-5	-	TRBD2	TGTGCCAGTATCCCCAAACCCCCACTAGCGGGGGGCCAGCAAGAGACCCAGTACTTC	CASIPKPPLAGGQQETQYF
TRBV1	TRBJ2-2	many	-	TGCACCAGCAGCCAAGATCAAATAGTCTCAGACAGGGTGAACACCGGGGAGCTGTTTTTT	CTSSQDQIVSDRVNTGELFF
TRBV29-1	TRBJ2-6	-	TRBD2	TGCAGCGTTGGGACTAGCGGGAGGTTCTCTGGGGCCAACGTCCTGACTTTC	CSVGTSGRFSGANVLTF
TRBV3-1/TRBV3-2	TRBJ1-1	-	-	TGTGCCAGCAGCCAAGGGAGCAGGGGTTACACTGAAGCTTTCTTT	CASSQGSRGYTEAFF
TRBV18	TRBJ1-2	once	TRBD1	TGTGCCAGCTCCCGGAGGGGGCGCGATTATGGCTACACCTTC	CASSRRGRDYGYTF
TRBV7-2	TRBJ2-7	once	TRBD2	TGTGCCAGCAGCTTAGAACTAGCGGGGCCTGGCGAGCAGTACTTC	CASSLELAGPGEQYF
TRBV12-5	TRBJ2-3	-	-	TGTGCTAGTGCTAGCACAGATACGCAGTATTTT	CASASTDTQYF
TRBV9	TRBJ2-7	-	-	TGTGCCAGCAGCGTAGGAGCAGGTCAGTCCCCCTACGAGCAGTACTTC	CASSVGAGQSPYEQYF
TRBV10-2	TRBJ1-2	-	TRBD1	TGCGCCAGCAGCGGCCGGGACAGGGGCTACTATGGCTACACCTTC	CASSGRDRGYYGYTF
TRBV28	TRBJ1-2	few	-	TGTGCCAGCAGTCATCAAGGGAGTTTCTATGGCTACACCTTC	CASSHQGSFYGYTF
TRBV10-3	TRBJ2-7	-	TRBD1	TGTGCCTCGAGACAGGGAAAACAGCAGTACTTC	CASRQGKQQYF
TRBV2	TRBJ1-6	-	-	TGTGCCAGCCGCGGACAGCCTAATTCACCCCTCCACTTT	CASRGQPNSPLHF
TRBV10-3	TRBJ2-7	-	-	TGTGCCACGGTTGACGGGAACTCCTACGAGCAGTACTTC	CATVDGNSYEQYF